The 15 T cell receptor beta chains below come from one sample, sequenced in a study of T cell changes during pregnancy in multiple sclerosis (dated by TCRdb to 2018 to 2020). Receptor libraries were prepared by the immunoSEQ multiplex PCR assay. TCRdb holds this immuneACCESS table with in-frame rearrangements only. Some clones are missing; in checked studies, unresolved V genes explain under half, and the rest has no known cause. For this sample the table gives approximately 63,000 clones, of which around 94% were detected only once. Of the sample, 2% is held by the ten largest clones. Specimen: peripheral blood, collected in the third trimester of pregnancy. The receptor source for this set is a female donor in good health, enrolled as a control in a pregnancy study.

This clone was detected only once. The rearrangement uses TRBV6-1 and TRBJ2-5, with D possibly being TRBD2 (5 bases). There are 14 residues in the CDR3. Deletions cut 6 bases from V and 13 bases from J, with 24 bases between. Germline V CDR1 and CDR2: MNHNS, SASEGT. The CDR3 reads CASRTVVSGFLLYF. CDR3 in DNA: TGTGCCAGCAGAACAGTTGTCTCGGGGTTTTTATTGTACTTC.

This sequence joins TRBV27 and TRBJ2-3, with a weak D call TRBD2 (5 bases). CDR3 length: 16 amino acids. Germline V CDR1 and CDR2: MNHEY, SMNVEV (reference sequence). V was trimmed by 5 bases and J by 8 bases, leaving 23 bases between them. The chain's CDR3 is CASSTSHLEGYPTQYF. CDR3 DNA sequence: TGTGCCAGCAGTACCTCTCATCTTGAGGGTTACCCTACGCAGTATTTT.

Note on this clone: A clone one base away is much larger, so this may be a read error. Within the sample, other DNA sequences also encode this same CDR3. The CDR3 loop is CASSFGLAGVEQYF. The CDR3 region has the DNA TGTGCCAGCAGTTTTGGTCTGGCGGGAGTCGAGCAGTACTTC. The gene calls are TRBV28 and TRBJ2-7; TRBD2 aligns across 7 bases. Germline assignment: CDR1 MDHEN and CDR2 SYDVKM. V lost 3 bases and J lost 6; bases outside the gene matches: 8. The length of the CDR3 is 14 residues.

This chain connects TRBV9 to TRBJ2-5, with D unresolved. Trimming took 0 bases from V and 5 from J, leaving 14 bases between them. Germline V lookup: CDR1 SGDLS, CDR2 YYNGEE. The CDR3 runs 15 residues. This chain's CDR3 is CASSVGPGELETQYF. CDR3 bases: TGTGCCAGCAGCGTAGGGCCAGGTGAATTGGAGACCCAGTACTTC.

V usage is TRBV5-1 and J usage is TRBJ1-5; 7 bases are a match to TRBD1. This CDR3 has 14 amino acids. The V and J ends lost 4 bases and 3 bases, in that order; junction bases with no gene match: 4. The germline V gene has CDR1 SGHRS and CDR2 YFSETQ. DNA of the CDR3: TGCGCCAGCAGCCAGGGGGACCCCAATCAGCCCCAGCATTTT. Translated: CASSQGDPNQPQHF. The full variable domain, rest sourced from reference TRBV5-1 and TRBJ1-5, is KAGVTQTPRYLIKTRGQQVTLSCSPISGHRSVSWYQQTPGQGLQFLFEYFSETQRNKGNFPGRFSGRQFSNSRSEMNVSTLELGDSALYLCASSQGDPNQPQHFGDGTRLSIL.

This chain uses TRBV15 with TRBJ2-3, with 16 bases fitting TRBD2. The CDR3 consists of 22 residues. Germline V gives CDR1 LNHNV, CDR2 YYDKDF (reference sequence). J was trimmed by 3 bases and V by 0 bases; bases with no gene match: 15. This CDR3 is CATSRDPGGLAGGPWGTDTQYF. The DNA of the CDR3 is TGTGCCACCAGCAGAGATCCTGGGGGACTAGCGGGAGGGCCGTGGGGGACAGATACGCAGTATTTT.

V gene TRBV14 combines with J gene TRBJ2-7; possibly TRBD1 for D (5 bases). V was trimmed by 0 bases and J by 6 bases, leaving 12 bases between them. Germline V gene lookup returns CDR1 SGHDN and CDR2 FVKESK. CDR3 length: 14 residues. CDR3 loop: CASSQDLGVGEQYF. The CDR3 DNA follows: TGTGCCAGCAGCCAAGATCTAGGGGTTGGCGAGCAGTACTTC.

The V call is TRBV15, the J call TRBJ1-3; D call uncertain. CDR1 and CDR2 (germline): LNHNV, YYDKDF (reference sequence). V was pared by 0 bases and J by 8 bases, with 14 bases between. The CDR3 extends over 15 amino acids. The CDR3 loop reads CATSRDTEGSYTIYF. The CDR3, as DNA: TGTGCCACCAGCAGAGACACAGAGGGTTCGTACACCATATATTTT.

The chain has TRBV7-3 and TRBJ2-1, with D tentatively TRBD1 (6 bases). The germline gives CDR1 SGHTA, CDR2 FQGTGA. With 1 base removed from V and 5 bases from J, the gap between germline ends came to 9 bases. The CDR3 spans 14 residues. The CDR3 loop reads CASSLMRTDNEQFF. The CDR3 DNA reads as TGTGCCAGCAGCTTAATGAGGACAGACAATGAGCAGTTCTTC.

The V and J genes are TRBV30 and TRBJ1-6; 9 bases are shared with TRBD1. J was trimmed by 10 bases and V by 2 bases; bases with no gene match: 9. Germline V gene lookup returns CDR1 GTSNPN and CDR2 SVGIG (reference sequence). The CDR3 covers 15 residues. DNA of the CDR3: TGTGCCTGGAGTTTCTGGACAGGGGCCAGATCACCCCTCCACTTT. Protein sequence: CAWSFWTGARSPLHF.

The CDR3 DNA follows: TGTGCCATCTTTTACCCCCTCCCCCTGACAGGGCGCAAAGAGTACGATGAAAAACTGTTTTTT. Translation: CAIFYPLPLTGRKEYDEKLFF. V usage is TRBV19 and J usage is TRBJ1-4; 7 nucleotides agree with TRBD1. Germline CDR1 LNHDA, CDR2 SQIVND (reference sequence). The CDR3 is made up of 21 amino acids. Unmatched junction bases numbered 32, after V lost 10 bases and J lost 6 bases. Together with reference TRBV19 and TRBJ1-4, the CDR3 gives the full variable domain: DGGITQSPKYLFRKEGQNVTLSCEQNLNHDAMYWYRQDPGQGLRLIYYSQIVNDFQKGDIAEGYSVSREKKESFPLTVTSAQKNPTAFYLCAIFYPLPLTGRKEYDEKLFFGSGTQLSVL.

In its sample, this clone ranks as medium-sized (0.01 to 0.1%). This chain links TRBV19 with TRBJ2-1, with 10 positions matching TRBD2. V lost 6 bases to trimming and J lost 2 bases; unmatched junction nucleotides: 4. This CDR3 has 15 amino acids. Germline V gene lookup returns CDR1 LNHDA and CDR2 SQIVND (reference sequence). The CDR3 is CASRATSGAYNEQFF. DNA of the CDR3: TGTGCCAGTAGGGCTACTAGCGGGGCCTACAATGAGCAGTTCTTC. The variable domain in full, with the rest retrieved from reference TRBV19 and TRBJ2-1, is DGGITQSPKYLFRKEGQNVTLSCEQNLNHDAMYWYRQDPGQGLRLIYYSQIVNDFQKGDIAEGYSVSREKKESFPLTVTSAQKNPTAFYLCASRATSGAYNEQFFGPGTRLTVL.

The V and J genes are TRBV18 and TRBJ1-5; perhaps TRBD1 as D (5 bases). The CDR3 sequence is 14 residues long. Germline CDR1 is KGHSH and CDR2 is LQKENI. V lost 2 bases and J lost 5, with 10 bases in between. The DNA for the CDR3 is TGTGCCAGCTCACCAAAGTCGGGGGATCAGCCCCAGCATTTT. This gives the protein CASSPKSGDQPQHF.

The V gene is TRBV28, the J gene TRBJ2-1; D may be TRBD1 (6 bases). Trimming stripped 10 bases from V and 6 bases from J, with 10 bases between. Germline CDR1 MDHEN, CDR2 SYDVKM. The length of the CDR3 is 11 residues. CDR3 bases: TGTGCCACGGGCAGGGGCAATGAGCAGTTCTTC. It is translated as CATGRGNEQFF.

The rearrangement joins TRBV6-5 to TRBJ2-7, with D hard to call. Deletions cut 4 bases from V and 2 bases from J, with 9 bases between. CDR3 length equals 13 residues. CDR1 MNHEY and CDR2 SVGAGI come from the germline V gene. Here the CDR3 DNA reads TGTGCCAGCAGTTCCTCGGGCCCCTACGAGCAGTACTTC. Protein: CASSSSGPYEQYF.